This is a list of T cell receptor beta chains from one sample in a study of T cells after somatic rescue of genetic block. Clones were sequenced by immunoSEQ multiplex PCR, and TCRdb holds only the in-frame ones, with some missing. The table has tens of thousands of clones, 90% to 96% seen once; the top ten hold roughly 0.077%. Sequencing was performed on peripheral blood mononuclear cells (PBMCs). Receptor source: a child under two years old. CDR3s include the opening cysteine and the closing phenylalanine or tryptophan. D genes are given only for firm matches.

TRBV5-4,-,TRBJ2-3,TGTGCCAGCACCGAGGGGACAGATACGCAGTATTTT,CASTEGTDTQYF
TRBV6-5,-,TRBJ1-2,TGTGCCAGCAGTCCCGGGGGGAGTTATGGCTACACCTTC,CASSPGGSYGYTF
TRBV5-6,-,TRBJ2-1,TGTGCCAGCAGCTTGTTACTAGCTGTCGGGTCCTACAATGAGCAGTTCTTC,CASSLLLAVGSYNEQFF
TRBV6-5,TRBD1,TRBJ1-3,TGTGCCAGCAGTTACAGGGGGCGCGGAAACACCATATATTTT,CASSYRGRGNTIYF
TRBV5-6,TRBD1,TRBJ2-1,TGTGCCAGCAGCCTACTCGGGCAGGGGGCATACAATGAGCAGTTCTTC,CASSLLGQGAYNEQFF
TRBV30,TRBD1,TRBJ1-4,TGTGCCTGGAGCGAATGGACAGGGCCCTATGAAAAACTGTTTTTT,CAWSEWTGPYEKLFF
TRBV7-9,TRBD2,TRBJ2-3,TGTGCCAGCAGCCACGGGACTAGCGGGAGCACAGATACGCAGTATTTT,CASSHGTSGSTDTQYF
TRBV7-2,TRBD2,TRBJ2-7,TGTGCCAGCAGCGGTGGACTAGCGGGAATCTACGAGCAGTACTTC,CASSGGLAGIYEQYF
TRBV2,-,TRBJ2-3,TGTGCCAGCAGCCATTGGGATACGCAGTATTTT,CASSHWDTQYF
TRBV28,TRBD2,TRBJ2-1,TGTGCCAGCAGAAGACTAGCGGGAAGCGGGAATGAGCAGTTCTTC,CASRRLAGSGNEQFF
TRBV28,TRBD2,TRBJ2-7,TGTGCCAGCAGTCTTAGCGGGAGACGCGACGAGCAGTACTTC,CASSLSGRRDEQYF